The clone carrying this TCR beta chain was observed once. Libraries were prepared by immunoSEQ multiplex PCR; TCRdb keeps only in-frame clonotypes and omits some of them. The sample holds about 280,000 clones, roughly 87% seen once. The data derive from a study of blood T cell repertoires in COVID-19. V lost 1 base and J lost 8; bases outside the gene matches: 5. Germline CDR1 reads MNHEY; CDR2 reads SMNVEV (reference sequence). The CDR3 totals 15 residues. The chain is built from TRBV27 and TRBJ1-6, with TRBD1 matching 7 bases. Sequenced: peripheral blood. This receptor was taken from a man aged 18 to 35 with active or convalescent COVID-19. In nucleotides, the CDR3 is TGTGCCAGCAGTTTATTTACAGGGACAGATTCACCCCTCCACTTT. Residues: CASSLFTGTDSPLHF.